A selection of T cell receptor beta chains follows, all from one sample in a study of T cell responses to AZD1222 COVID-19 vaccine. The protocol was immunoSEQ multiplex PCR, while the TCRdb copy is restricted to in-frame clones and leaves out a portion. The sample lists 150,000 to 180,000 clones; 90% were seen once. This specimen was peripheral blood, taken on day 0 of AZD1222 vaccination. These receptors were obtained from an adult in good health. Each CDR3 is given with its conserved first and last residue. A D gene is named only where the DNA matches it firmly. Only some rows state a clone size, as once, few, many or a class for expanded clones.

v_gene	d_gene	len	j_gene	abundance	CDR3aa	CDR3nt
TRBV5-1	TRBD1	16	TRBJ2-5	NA	CASSLVGGPNQETQYF	TGCGCCAGCAGCTTGGTAGGGGGCCCCAACCAAGAGACCCAGTACTTC
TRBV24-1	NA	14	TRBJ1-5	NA	CATSDPTSRQPQHF	TGTGCCACCAGTGATCCGACTAGTAGGCAGCCCCAGCATTTT
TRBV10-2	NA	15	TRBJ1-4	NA	CASSEPYRSDEKLFF	TGCGCCAGCAGTGAGCCCTACAGGTCCGATGAAAAACTGTTTTTT
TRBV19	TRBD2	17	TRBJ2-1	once	CASSTYSGSSSYNEQFF	TGTGCCAGTAGTACTTATAGCGGGTCAAGCTCCTACAATGAGCAGTTCTTC
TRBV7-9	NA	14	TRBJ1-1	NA	CASSLVGVGTEAFF	TGTGCCAGCAGCTTAGTTGGGGTGGGGACTGAAGCTTTCTTT
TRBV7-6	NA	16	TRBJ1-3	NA	CASSLGAGVSGNTIYF	TGTGCCAGCAGCTTAGGGGCAGGGGTGTCAGGAAACACCATATATTTT
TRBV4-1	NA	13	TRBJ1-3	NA	CASSPALGNTIYF	TGCGCCAGCAGCCCAGCACTCGGAAACACCATATATTTT
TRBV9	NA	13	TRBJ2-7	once	CASSVGGSYEQYF	TGTGCCAGCAGCGTAGGCGGTTCCTACGAGCAGTACTTC
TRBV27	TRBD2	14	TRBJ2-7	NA	CASSLSGGSYEQYF	TGTGCCAGCAGTTTAAGCGGGGGGTCCTACGAGCAGTACTTC
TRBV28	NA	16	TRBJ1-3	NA	CASSLLLDYSGNTIYF	TGTGCCAGCAGTTTATTGCTGGACTACTCTGGAAACACCATATATTTT
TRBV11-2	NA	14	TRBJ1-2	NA	CASSLSGEGRGYTF	TGTGCCAGCAGCTTATCAGGGGAAGGTCGTGGCTACACCTTC
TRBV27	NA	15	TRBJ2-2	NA	CASSPTLTNTGELFF	TGTGCCAGCAGTCCTACCCTAACGAACACCGGGGAGCTGTTTTTT
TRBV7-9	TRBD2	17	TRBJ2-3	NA	CASSPSVGAGVSDTQYF	TGTGCCAGCAGCCCTTCTGTTGGGGCGGGAGTGTCAGATACGCAGTATTTT
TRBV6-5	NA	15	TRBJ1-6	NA	CASSSHPLEGSPLHF	TGTGCCAGCAGTTCACACCCTTTGGAGGGTTCACCCCTCCACTTT
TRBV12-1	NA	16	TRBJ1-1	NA	CASSFIPRPENTEAFF	TGTGCCAGCAGCTTTATCCCCAGGCCCGAGAACACTGAAGCTTTCTTT
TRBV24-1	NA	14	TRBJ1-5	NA	CATSVSAGNQPQHF	TGTGCCACCAGTGTATCGGCAGGCAATCAGCCCCAGCATTTT
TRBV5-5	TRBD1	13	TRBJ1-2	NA	CASSLDRGNGYTF	TGTGCCAGCAGCTTAGACAGGGGAAATGGCTACACCTTC
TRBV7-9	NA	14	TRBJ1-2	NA	CASSIRQQNYGYTF	TGTGCCAGCAGCATCCGACAGCAGAACTATGGCTACACCTTC
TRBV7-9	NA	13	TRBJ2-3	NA	CASSRWAGDTQYF	TGTGCCAGCAGCCGGTGGGCTGGAGATACGCAGTATTTT
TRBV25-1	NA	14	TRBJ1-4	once	CASSDWGKNEKLFF	TGTGCCAGCAGTGATTGGGGGAAAAATGAAAAACTGTTTTTT
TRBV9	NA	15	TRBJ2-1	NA	CASSVVGASYNEQFF	TGTGCCAGCAGCGTAGTTGGGGCGTCCTACAATGAGCAGTTCTTC
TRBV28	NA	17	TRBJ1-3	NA	CASSLRFGRSSGNTIYF	TGTGCCAGCAGTTTAAGATTTGGCAGAAGCTCTGGAAACACCATATATTTT
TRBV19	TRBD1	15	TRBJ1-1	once	CAASGTGYMNTEAFF	TGTGCCGCGTCCGGGACAGGGTACATGAACACTGAAGCTTTCTTT
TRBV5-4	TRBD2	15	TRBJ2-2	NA	CASSLSAGDVGELFF	TGTGCCAGCAGCTTGTCTGCGGGAGACGTCGGGGAGCTGTTTTTT
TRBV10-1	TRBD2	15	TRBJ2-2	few	CARSPRTRYTGELFF	TGCGCCCGGTCCCCGAGGACTAGGTACACCGGGGAGCTGTTTTTT
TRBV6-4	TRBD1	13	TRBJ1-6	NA	CASSETGNSPLHF	TGTGCCAGCAGTGAGACAGGGAATTCACCCCTCCACTTT
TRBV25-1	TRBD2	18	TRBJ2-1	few	CASSVPTSGLDATPEQFF	TGTGCCAGCAGTGTCCCGACCTCGGGACTAGACGCCACGCCTGAGCAGTTCTTC
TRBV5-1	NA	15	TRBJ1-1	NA	CASSLIQGVLTEAFF	TGCGCCAGCAGCTTGATACAGGGCGTATTGACTGAAGCTTTCTTT
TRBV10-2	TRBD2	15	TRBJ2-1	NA	CASSDRTSGVYEQFF	TGCGCCAGCAGTGACAGGACTAGCGGGGTCTATGAGCAGTTCTTC
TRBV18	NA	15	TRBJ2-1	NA	CASSASPRSYNEQFF	TGTGCCAGCTCGGCCAGCCCACGCTCCTACAATGAGCAGTTCTTC
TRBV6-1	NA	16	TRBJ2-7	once	CASSEAPRLDTYEQYF	TGTGCCAGCAGTGAAGCGCCCCGGTTGGATACCTACGAGCAGTACTTC
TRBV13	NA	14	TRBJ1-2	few	CASSLFRGRDGYTF	TGTGCCAGCAGCTTATTTAGGGGTAGGGATGGCTACACCTTC
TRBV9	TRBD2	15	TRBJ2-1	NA	CASSAQGLAWYEQFF	TGTGCCAGCAGCGCCCAGGGACTAGCTTGGTATGAGCAGTTCTTC
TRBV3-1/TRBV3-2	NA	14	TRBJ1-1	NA	CASSRRARNTEAFF	TGTGCCAGCAGCCGCAGGGCGCGGAACACTGAAGCTTTCTTT
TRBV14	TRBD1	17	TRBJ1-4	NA	CASSQFTWTGRNEKLFF	TGTGCCAGCAGCCAATTTACATGGACAGGGCGTAATGAAAAACTGTTTTTT
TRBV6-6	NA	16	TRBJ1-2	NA	CASSYSREWGGSEGVF	TGTGCCAGCAGTTACTCCCGCGAGTGGGGAGGGTCAGAGGGAGTCTTT
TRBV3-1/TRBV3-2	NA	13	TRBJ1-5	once	CASSQVGVQPQHF	TGTGCCAGCAGCCAAGTAGGGGTTCAGCCCCAGCATTTT
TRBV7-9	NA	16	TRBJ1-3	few	CASSPRLRYSGNTIYF	TGTGCCAGCAGCCCCCGTTTGAGGTACTCTGGAAACACCATATATTTT
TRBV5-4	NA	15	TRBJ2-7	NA	CASSLGGQNSYEQYF	TGTGCCAGCAGCTTGGGGGGGCAGAACTCCTACGAGCAGTACTTC
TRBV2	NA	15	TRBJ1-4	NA	CASSGGNRLNEKLFF	TGTGCCAGCAGTGGGGGAAACAGGTTAAATGAAAAACTGTTTTTT
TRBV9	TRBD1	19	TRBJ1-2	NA	CASSPYRPGQGYLHYGYTF	TGTGCCAGCAGCCCCTACCGACCGGGACAGGGGTACCTCCACTATGGCTACACCTTC
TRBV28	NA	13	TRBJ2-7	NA	CASRLPGSYEQYF	TGTGCCAGCAGACTGCCGGGAAGCTACGAGCAGTACTTC
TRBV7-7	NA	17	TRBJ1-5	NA	CASSLAPDRPSNQPQHF	TGTGCTAGCAGCTTAGCTCCGGACAGACCTAGCAATCAGCCCCAGCATTTT
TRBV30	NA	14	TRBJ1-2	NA	CAWFNGTDNYGYTF	TGTGCCTGGTTCAATGGGACCGATAACTATGGCTACACCTTC
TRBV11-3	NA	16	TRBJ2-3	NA	CASSQRTGLGTDTQYF	TGTGCCAGCAGCCAGCGGACCGGTTTAGGCACAGATACGCAGTATTTT
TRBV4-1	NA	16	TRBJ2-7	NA	CASSQDEVRSGSRQYF	TGCGCCAGCAGCCAAGATGAGGTGCGGAGCGGTAGTAGGCAGTACTTC
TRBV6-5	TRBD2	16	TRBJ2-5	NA	CASSYSSSGGVETQYF	TGTGCCAGCAGTTACTCGTCTAGCGGAGGGGTAGAGACCCAGTACTTC
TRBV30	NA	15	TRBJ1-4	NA	CAWSAQGLAWEKLFF	TGTGCCTGGAGTGCACAGGGTTTAGCATGGGAAAAACTGTTTTTT
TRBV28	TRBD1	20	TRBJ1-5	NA	CASSSPSTDRGPYSNQPQHF	TGTGCCAGCAGTTCCCCATCTACCGACAGGGGGCCTTATAGCAATCAGCCCCAGCATTTT
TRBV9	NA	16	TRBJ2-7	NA	CASSVGGETTDYEQYF	TGTGCCAGCAGCGTAGGGGGGGAAACTACCGACTACGAGCAGTACTTC
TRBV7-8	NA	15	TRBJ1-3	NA	CASSLGVLAGNTIYF	TGTGCCAGCAGCTTAGGCGTCCTCGCTGGAAACACCATATATTTT
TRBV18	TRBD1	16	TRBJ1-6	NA	CASSPGTGVGDSPLHF	TGTGCCAGCTCACCAGGGACAGGGGTCGGGGATTCACCCCTCCACTTT
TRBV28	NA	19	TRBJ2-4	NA	CASSFRGPGYPGERNIQYF	TGTGCCAGCAGCTTCCGCGGCCCCGGGTACCCCGGGGAGAGAAACATTCAGTACTTC
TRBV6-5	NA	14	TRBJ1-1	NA	CASSYSGVWTEAFF	TGTGCCAGCAGTTACTCAGGGGTGTGGACTGAAGCTTTCTTT